The 17 T cell receptor beta chains given below trace back to one sample, sequenced in a study of blood T cell repertoires in COVID-19. Profiling relied on immunoSEQ multiplex PCR, and the TCRdb table lists in-frame clones only, not all of them. Among approximately 360,000 clones, around 89% were seen once, and the ten largest hold approximately 1%. The sample consisted of PBMCs or T cells enriched from blood (not recorded which). These receptors all come from a young woman with acute COVID-19.

This sequence joins TRBV19 and TRBJ2-7; 8 positions agree with TRBD2. Germline lookup yields CDR1 LNHDA and CDR2 SQIVND (reference sequence). There are 17 residues in the CDR3. J was trimmed by 5 bases and V by 5 bases; bases with no gene match: 17. The CDR3 is CASSASGTRGSVNEQYF. The CDR3 coding sequence is TGTGCCAGTAGTGCATCCGGGACTAGAGGGTCGGTAAACGAGCAGTACTTC.

The chain is built from TRBV6-2 or TRBV6-3 and TRBJ2-7, with D possibly matching TRBD2 (7 bases). Trimming took off 5 bases at V and 5 bases at J, with 16 bases between the two ends. In germline, CDR1 is MNHEY, CDR2 SVGEGT. The CDR3 is 14 residues long. The CDR3, as DNA: TGTGCCAGCAGTCGGCTAGGGGGGGGACACGAGCAGTACTTC. Its translation: CASSRLGGGHEQYF.

The genes are TRBV27 and TRBJ1-2; no definite D call. The V and J ends lost 3 bases and 4 bases respectively, with 12 bases between them. Germline V lookup: CDR1 MNHEY, CDR2 SMNVEV (reference sequence). The CDR3 runs to 14 residues. The CDR3 is CASSFFPGVYGYTF. In DNA, the CDR3 is TGTGCCAGCAGTTTCTTTCCCGGGGTCTATGGCTACACCTTC.

The chain links TRBV4-1 to TRBJ2-1; 9 bases match TRBD1. Germline V gives CDR1 MGHRA, CDR2 YSYEKL. The CDR3 length is 16 residues. The trim removed 0 bases at V and 7 bases at J, leaving 7 bases unmatched. The CDR3 DNA reads as TGCGCCAGCAGCCAAGATTGGACAGGGGAGACAAATGAGCAGTTCTTC. Translation: CASSQDWTGETNEQFF.

The chain recombines TRBV7-3 with TRBJ2-1; D ambiguous. Germline lookup yields CDR1 SGHTA and CDR2 FQGTGA. With 5 bases removed from V and 8 bases from J, the gap between germline ends came to 13 bases. This CDR3 region has 13 residues. The CDR3 loop reads CASSPSPQDEQFF. DNA for the CDR3: TGTGCCAGCAGCCCAAGCCCCCAGGATGAGCAGTTCTTC.

V and J are TRBV12-3 or TRBV12-4 and TRBJ2-2; D is uncertain. The CDR3 contains 12 residues. Trimming cost V 2 bases and J 8 bases, with 6 bases left between them. CDR3 protein: CASSLSEGELFF. CDR3 bases: TGTGCCAGCAGTTTATCCGAGGGGGAGCTGTTTTTT.

V usage is TRBV30 and J usage is TRBJ2-7; D possibly corresponds to TRBD2 (6 bases). The germline V gene encodes CDR1 GTSNPN and CDR2 SVGIG (reference sequence). The CDR3 is made up of 13 amino acids. Trimming took off 4 bases at V and 3 bases at J, with 13 bases between the two ends. The CDR3, as DNA: TGTGCCTGGACCGCGGGACGGAGCTACGAGCAGTACTTC. Amino acid sequence: CAWTAGRSYEQYF.

The chain recombines TRBV4-1 with TRBJ1-2; 10 nucleotides align to TRBD1. Losses at the gene ends were 2 bases for V and 3 bases for J; bases not matched to a gene: 15. This CDR3 region has 19 residues. Germline V gene lookup returns CDR1 MGHRA and CDR2 YSYEKL. CDR3 coding DNA: TGCGCCAGCAGCCAACCCCTCGCCGTCGCCGGGACAGGGGACTATGGCTACACCTTC. Translating it yields CASSQPLAVAGTGDYGYTF.

The rearrangement uses TRBV5-1 and TRBJ1-1; 7 nucleotides agree with TRBD1. Looked up from germline, CDR1 is SGHRS and CDR2 is YFSETQ. The CDR3 is 15 residues long. V shed 0 bases and J 3 bases; nucleotides not matched to a gene: 5. The CDR3 sequence: CASSLVQGEYTEAFF. The CDR3 DNA follows: TGCGCCAGCAGCTTGGTTCAGGGGGAGTACACTGAAGCTTTCTTT.

The chain is built from TRBV9 and TRBJ2-1; 7 bases map to TRBD2. Looked up from germline, CDR1 is SGDLS and CDR2 is YYNGEE. This CDR3 comprises 15 residues. Trimming removed 4 bases from V and 2 bases from J; junction bases left unmatched: 6. The CDR3 DNA reads as TGTGCCAGCAGCCTCAGACTAGCAACCTACAATGAGCAGTTCTTC. Translation: CASSLRLATYNEQFF.

The CDR3 reads CASSVDRGAPYEQYF. As DNA, the CDR3 is TGTGCCAGCAGTGTTGATAGGGGCGCCCCCTACGAGCAGTACTTC. J is TRBJ2-7 and V is TRBV2; perhaps TRBD1 as D (5 bases). This CDR3 contains 15 residues. CDR1 and CDR2 (germline): SNHLY, FYNNEI. Between the trimmed V and J ends, which lost 4 bases and 2 bases, there was a span of 15 bases.

This chain links TRBV9 with TRBJ2-2; TRBD2 matches at 8 bases. Germline V CDR1 and CDR2: SGDLS, YYNGEE. Trimming cost V 1 base and J 0 bases; bases outside gene matches: 8. The CDR3 covers 18 residues. The CDR3 here is CASSVNIGGATNTGELFF. The CDR3 region has the DNA TGTGCCAGCAGCGTAAATATCGGGGGGGCCACGAACACCGGGGAGCTGTTTTTT.

The chain joins TRBV6-1 to TRBJ1-5; the D gene is possibly TRBD1 (6 bases). The germline CDR1 and CDR2 sequences are MNHNS and SASEGT. V lost 1 base, J lost 6 bases, and 10 bases lay in between. The CDR3 length is 14 residues. The CDR3 bases are TGTGCCAGCAGTGAAGAGGGGGTAGGTCAGCCCCAGCATTTT. Protein sequence: CASSEEGVGQPQHF.

The chain combines TRBV18 with TRBJ2-3; a weak D match, TRBD2 (5 bases). CDR3 size: 14 residues. Trimming shortened V by 1 base and J by 5 bases, and 10 bases separated the two germline ends. Germline V gene lookup returns CDR1 KGHSH and CDR2 LQKENI. The CDR3 DNA reads TGTGCCAGCTCACCACTCTCGGGGAGAGATACGCAGTATTTT. Translating gives CASSPLSGRDTQYF. The full variable domain, in which reference TRBV18 and TRBJ2-3 provide the parts outside the CDR3, is NAGVMQNPRHLVRRRGQEARLRCSPMKGHSHVYWYRQLPEEGLKFMVYLQKENIIDESGMPKERFSAEFPKEGPSILRIQQVVRGDSAAYFCASSPLSGRDTQYFGPGTRLTVL.

Worth noting for this clone: The sample carries other DNA sequences with the same CDR3. The rearrangement joins TRBV5-4 to TRBJ1-1; D gene ambiguous. The V gene's germline CDR1 is SGHNT and CDR2 YYREEE (reference sequence). The CDR3 runs to 13 residues. Deletions cut 1 base from V and 2 bases from J, with 6 bases between. The chain's CDR3 is CASSLRGNTEAFF. DNA for the CDR3: TGTGCCAGCAGCTTGCGGGGAAACACTGAAGCTTTCTTT.

The rearrangement uses TRBV19 and TRBJ2-1; no clear D gene. Trimming removed 2 bases from V and 0 bases from J, with 14 bases in between. Germline V gene sequence: CDR1 LNHDA, CDR2 SQIVND (reference sequence). There are 17 residues in the CDR3. The CDR3 loop is CASSIRYPLSSYNEQFF. The CDR3 nucleotides are TGTGCCAGTAGTATACGGTACCCTTTAAGCTCCTACAATGAGCAGTTCTTC.

The CDR3 is CASSVVGGTDTQYF. CDR3 DNA sequence: TGTGCCAGCAGCGTAGTCGGGGGGACAGATACGCAGTATTTT. The chain employs TRBV9 and TRBJ2-3, with 7 bases fitting TRBD2. Trimming removed 0 bases from V and 3 bases from J; junction bases left unmatched: 1. The length of the CDR3 is 14 residues. Germline CDR1 reads SGDLS; CDR2 reads YYNGEE.